This T cell receptor beta chain was captured by sequencing in a study of T cell clones after liver transplantation. Study in general: Samples came pre-transplant, pre-randomization before withdrawal, and post-randomization after withdrawal ended.

Using immunoSEQ multiplex PCR, the repertoire was profiled, and TCRdb retains in-frame clones only, with some absent. Of some 120,000 clones in the sample, about nine tenths were seen once. The V gene's germline CDR1 is SGHAT and CDR2 FQNNGV. This CDR3 comprises 15 residues. After removal of 3 bases from V and 5 bases from J, the junction contained 5 bases not matched to a gene. Overall study findings and caveats: Graft donor-reactive T cells may have migrated into the graft rather than being deleted.

As regards this clone: Its antigen is as yet unknown.

This sample comprised CD4+ T cells from blood, obtained 12 months after liver transplant. The clonotype originates from a human patient who received a liver transplant. A subset of T cells may come from the graft donor. The J gene is TRBJ2-5, the V gene TRBV11-2; 11 bases are shared with TRBD1. This CDR3 reads CASSFGQGAGETQYF. For the CDR3, the DNA is TGTGCCAGCAGCTTTGGACAGGGGGCGGGGGAGACCCAGTACTTC.